This paragraph reports one T cell receptor (beta chain). What it recognizes is unknown. The data were taken from a study of cytomegalovirus exposure and HLA in healthy donors. Study results and caveats: TCR beta V- and J-gene trimming, according to a later analysis, was linked to a missense DCLRE1C variant. Some highly shared sequence variants likely arose as a pipeline artifact. In an earlier analysis, most TCR beta V segments were productive about 90% or about 30% of the time.

The CDR3 covers 13 residues. Germline V gene data show CDR1 as SQVTM and CDR2 as ANQGSEA. Trimming cost V 7 bases and J 2 bases, with 13 bases left between them. The PCR had 60 Vbeta and 13 Jbeta primers. Measured with immunoSEQ multiplex PCR; TCRdb has only the in-frame clones, and not every one. The sample consists of some 92,000 clones, 79% of them appearing once. This TCR was recovered from a man aged 30-40 years in good health and CMV-seronegative. This chain joins TRBV29-1 and TRBJ2-3, with no clear D. The sequenced sample consisted of PBMCs. The CDR3 DNA follows: TGCAGCGGTAATCGCGGATCCACAGATACGCAGTATTTT. Translation gives CSGNRGSTDTQYF.